This T cell receptor beta chain was identified in a study of T cell responses to AZD1222 COVID-19 vaccine. The germline V gene has CDR1 GTSNPN and CDR2 SVGIG (reference sequence). Losses at the gene ends were 2 bases for V and 9 bases for J; bases not matched to a gene: 10. This CDR3 is built from 15 residues. TCRdb's table, derived via immunoSEQ multiplex PCR, lists solely in-frame clones and lacks some. Among fewer than 200,000 clones listed, around 90% were seen once. V usage is TRBV30 and J usage is TRBJ2-1; 10 bases align to TRBD2. This sequence originates from an adult in good health. Sequencing was performed on peripheral blood, taken on day 0 of AZD1222 vaccination. The CDR3 protein is CAWSSKAGGRGEQFF. Here the CDR3 DNA reads TGTGCCTGGAGTTCAAAAGCGGGAGGGCGCGGTGAGCAGTTCTTC.